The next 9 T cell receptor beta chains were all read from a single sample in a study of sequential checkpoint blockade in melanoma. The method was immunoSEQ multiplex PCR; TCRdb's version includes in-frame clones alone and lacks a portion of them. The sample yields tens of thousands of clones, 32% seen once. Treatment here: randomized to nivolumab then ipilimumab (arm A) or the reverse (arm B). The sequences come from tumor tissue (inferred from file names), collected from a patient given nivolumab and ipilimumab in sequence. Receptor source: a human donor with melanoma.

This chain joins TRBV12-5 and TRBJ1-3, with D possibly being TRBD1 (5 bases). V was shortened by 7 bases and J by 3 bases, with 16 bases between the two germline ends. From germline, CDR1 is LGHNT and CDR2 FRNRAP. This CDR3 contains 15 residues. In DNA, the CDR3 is TGTGCTAGTGCGGGGGGGGAAACATTTGGAAACACCATATATTTT. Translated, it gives CASAGGETFGNTIYF.

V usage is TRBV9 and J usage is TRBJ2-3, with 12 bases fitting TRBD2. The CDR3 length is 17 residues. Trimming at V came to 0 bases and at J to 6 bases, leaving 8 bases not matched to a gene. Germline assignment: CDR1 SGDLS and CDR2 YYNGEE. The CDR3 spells CASSVASTSGSGDTQYF. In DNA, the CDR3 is TGTGCCAGCAGCGTAGCTTCGACTAGCGGGAGTGGTGATACGCAGTATTTT.

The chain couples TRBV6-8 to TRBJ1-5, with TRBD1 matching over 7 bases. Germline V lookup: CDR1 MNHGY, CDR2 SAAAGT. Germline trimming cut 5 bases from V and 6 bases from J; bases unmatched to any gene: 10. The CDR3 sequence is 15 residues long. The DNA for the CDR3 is TGTGCCAGCAGTAAAGACAGGGCTGGAGGTCAGCCCCAGCATTTT. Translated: CASSKDRAGGQPQHF.

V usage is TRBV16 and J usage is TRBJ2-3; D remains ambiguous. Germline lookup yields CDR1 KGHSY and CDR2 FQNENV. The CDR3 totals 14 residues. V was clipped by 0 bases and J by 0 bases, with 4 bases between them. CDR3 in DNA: TGTGCCAGCAGCCAATCGGACAGCACAGATACGCAGTATTTT. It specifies CASSQSDSTDTQYF.

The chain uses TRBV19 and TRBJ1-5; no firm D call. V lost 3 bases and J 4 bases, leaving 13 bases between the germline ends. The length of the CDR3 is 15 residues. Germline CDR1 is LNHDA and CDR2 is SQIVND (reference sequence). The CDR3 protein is CASSIERAGNQPQHF. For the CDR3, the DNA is TGTGCCAGTAGTATCGAAAGGGCAGGTAATCAGCCCCAGCATTTT.

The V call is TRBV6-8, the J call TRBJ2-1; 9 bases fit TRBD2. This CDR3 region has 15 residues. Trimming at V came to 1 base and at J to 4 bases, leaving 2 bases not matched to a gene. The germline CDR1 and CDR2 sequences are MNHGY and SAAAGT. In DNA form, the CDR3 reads TGTGCCAGCAGTTACTGGGCGGGGGGGTACAATGAGCAGTTCTTC. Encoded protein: CASSYWAGGYNEQFF.

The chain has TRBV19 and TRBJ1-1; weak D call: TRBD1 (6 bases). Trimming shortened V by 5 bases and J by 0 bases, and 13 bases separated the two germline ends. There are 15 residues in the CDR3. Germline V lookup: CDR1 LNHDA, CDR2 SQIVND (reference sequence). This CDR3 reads CASSAVEGVNTEAFF. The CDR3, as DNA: TGTGCCAGTAGTGCAGTCGAGGGGGTGAACACTGAAGCTTTCTTT.

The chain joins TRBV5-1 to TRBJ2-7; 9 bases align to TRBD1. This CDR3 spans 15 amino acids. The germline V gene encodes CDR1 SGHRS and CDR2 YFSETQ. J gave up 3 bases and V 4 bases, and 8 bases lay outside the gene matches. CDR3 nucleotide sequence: TGCGCCAGCAGCGCCACCGGGACAGGGAGCTACGAGCAGTACTTC. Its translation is CASSATGTGSYEQYF.

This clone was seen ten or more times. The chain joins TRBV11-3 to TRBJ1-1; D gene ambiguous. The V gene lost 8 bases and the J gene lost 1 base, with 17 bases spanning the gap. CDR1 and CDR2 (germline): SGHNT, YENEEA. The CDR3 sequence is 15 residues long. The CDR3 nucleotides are TGTGCCAGCCCGCTAAAATGTAGGGAGAACACTGAAGCTTTCTTT. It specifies CASPLKCRENTEAFF.